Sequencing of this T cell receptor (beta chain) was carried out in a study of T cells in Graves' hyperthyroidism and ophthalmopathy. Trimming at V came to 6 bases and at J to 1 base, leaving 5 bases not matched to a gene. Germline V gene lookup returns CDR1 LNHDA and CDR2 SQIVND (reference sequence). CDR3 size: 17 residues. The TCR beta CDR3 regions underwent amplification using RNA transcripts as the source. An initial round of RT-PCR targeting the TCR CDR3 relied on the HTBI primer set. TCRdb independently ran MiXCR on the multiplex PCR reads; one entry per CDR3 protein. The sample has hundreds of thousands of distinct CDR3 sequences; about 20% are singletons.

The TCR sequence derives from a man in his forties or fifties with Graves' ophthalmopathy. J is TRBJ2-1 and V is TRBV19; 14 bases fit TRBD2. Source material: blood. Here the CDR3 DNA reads TGTGCCAGTAGCCCTCGACTAGCGGGGGGGTCCTACAATGAGCAGTTCTTC. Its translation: CASSPRLAGGSYNEQFF.